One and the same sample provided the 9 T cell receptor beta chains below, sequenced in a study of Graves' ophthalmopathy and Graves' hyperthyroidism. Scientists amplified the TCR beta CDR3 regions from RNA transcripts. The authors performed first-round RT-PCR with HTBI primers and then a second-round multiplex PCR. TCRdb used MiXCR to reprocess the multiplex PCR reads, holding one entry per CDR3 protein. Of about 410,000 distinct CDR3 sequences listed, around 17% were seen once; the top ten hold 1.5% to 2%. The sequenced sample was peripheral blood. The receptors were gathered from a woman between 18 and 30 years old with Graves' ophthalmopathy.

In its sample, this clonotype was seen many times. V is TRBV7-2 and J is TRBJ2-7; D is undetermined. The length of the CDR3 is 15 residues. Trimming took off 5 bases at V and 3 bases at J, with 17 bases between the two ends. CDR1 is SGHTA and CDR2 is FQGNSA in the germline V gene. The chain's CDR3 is CASSLLSSQGYEQYF. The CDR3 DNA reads TGTGCCAGCAGCCTCCTCTCTTCACAAGGCTACGAGCAGTACTTC.

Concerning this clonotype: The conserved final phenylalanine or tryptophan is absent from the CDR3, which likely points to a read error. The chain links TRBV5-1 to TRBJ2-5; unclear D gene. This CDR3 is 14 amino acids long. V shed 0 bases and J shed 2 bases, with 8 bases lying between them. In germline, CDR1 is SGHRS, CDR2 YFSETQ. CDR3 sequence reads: CASSLAEGQETQYS. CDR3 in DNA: TGCGCCAGCAGCTTGGCCGAAGGTCAAGAGACCCAGTACTCC.

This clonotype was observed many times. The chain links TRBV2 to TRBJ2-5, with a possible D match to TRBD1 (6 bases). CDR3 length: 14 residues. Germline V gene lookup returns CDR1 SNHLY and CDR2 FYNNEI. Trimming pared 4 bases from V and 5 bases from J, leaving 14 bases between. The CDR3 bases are TGTGCCAGCAGTGGCGGCAGGGGAAGGGAGACCCAGTACTTC. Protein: CASSGGRGRETQYF.

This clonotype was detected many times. The CDR3 spells CASRRQDPYGYTF. In nucleotides, the CDR3 is TGTGCCAGCAGAAGACAGGACCCCTATGGCTACACCTTC. The chain recombines TRBV2 with TRBJ1-2; maybe TRBD1 (6 bases). CDR1 and CDR2 (germline): SNHLY, FYNNEI. This CDR3 is 13 amino acids long. Between the trimmed V and J ends, which lost 6 bases and 4 bases, there was a span of 12 bases.

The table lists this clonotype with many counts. The CDR3 here is CASSPPAGGEAFF. The CDR3 nucleotides read TGTGCCAGCAGCCCCCCTGCGGGCGGGGAAGCTTTCTTT. The V and J genes are TRBV7-9 and TRBJ1-1; D is uncertain. Germline V lookup: CDR1 SEHNR, CDR2 FQNEAQ (reference sequence). V lost 5 bases and J 8 bases, leaving 15 bases between the germline ends. CDR3 length: 13 amino acids. Supplemented by reference TRBV7-9 and TRBJ1-1, the full variable domain reads DTGVSQNPRHKITKRGQNVTFRCDPISEHNRLYWYRQTLGQGPEFLTYFQNEAQLEKSRLLSDRFSAERPKGSFSTLEIQRTEQGDSAMYLCASSPPAGGEAFFGQGTRLTVV.

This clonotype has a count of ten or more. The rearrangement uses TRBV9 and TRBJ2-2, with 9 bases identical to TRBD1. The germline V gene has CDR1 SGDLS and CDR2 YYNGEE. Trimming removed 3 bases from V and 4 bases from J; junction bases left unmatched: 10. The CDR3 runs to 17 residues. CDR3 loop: CASSARTGTGPTGELFF. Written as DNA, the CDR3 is TGTGCCAGCAGCGCAAGAACCGGGACAGGGCCCACCGGGGAGCTGTTTTTT.

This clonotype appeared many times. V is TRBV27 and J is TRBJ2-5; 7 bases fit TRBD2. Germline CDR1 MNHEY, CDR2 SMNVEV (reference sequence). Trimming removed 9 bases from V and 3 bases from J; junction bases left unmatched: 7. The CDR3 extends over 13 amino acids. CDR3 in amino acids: CASWGGAEETQYF. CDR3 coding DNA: TGTGCCAGTTGGGGAGGGGCAGAAGAGACCCAGTACTTC.

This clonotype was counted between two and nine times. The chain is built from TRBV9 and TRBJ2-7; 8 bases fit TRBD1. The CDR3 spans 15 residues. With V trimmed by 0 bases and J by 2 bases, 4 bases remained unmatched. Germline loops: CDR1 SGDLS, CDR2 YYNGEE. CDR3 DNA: TGTGCCAGCAGCGTAGGTGACAGGGGCCCCTACGAGCAGTACTTC. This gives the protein CASSVGDRGPYEQYF.

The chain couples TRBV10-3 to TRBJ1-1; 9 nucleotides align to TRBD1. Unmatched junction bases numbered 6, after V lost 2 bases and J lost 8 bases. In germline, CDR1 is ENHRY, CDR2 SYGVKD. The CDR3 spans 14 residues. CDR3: CAISEREQGAEAFF. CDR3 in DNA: TGTGCCATCAGTGAGAGGGAACAGGGGGCCGAAGCTTTCTTT.